Each of the 27 T cell receptor beta chains below was sequenced from the same sample in a study of Graves' ophthalmopathy and Graves' hyperthyroidism. For repertoire sequencing, the TCR beta CDR3 regions were amplified from RNA transcripts. The first-round RT-PCR employed HTBI primers together with the Qiagen OneStep RT-PCR kit. A multiplex PCR was then performed as the second round. MiXCR was run by TCRdb on the multiplex PCR reads, yielding one entry per CDR3 protein. The sample has 200,000 to 250,000 distinct CDR3 sequences, roughly a fifth seen once. Sequenced material: peripheral blood. The receptors were sampled from a woman between 50 and 59 years old with Graves' ophthalmopathy.

This clonotype was recorded at least ten times. V gene TRBV7-2 combines with J gene TRBJ2-7; 9 bases fit TRBD2. V gave up 3 bases and J gave up 6 bases; unmatched junction bases: 3. This CDR3 is built from 13 residues. Germline CDR1 is SGHTA and CDR2 is FQGNSA. The CDR3: CASSLQGLAEQYF. The CDR3 DNA reads as TGTGCCAGCAGCTTGCAGGGACTAGCCGAGCAGTACTTC.

This clonotype appeared many times. The DNA of the CDR3 is TGTGCCAGCAGCTTAGTAGCGGGAGGGAAATACGAGCAGTACTTC. Its translation is CASSLVAGGKYEQYF. The V call is TRBV11-2, the J call TRBJ2-7; 11 bases fit TRBD2. Germline CDR1 is SGHAT and CDR2 is FQNNGV. V trimming: 1 base; J trimming: 4 bases; junction bases outside the gene matches: 3. The CDR3 runs to 15 residues.

This clonotype was seen ten or more times. The chain is built from TRBV11-1 and TRBJ1-5; D is uncertain. This CDR3 has 16 amino acids. Trimming shortened V by 1 base and J by 2 bases, and 12 bases separated the two germline ends. CDR1 SGHAT and CDR2 FQDESV come from the germline V gene (reference sequence). The CDR3 DNA follows: TGTGCCAGCAGCTTAGATTCCGGGGTCGGCAATCAGCCCCAGCATTTT. As protein: CASSLDSGVGNQPQHF.

In this sample, this clonotype turned up many times. This rearrangement joins TRBV20-1 to TRBJ1-1; 8 bases match TRBD1. J was trimmed by 10 bases and V by 0 bases; bases with no gene match: 10. Germline V CDR1 and CDR2: DFQATT, SNEGSKA (reference sequence). The CDR3 contains 14 residues. The DNA of the CDR3 is TGCAGTGCTAGAGACACCCGTACAGGGGGGCTAGCTTTCTTT. It is translated as CSARDTRTGGLAFF.

This clonotype showed up just a few times. This chain connects TRBV11-2 to TRBJ2-7; 9 bases fit TRBD1. Germline CDR1 SGHAT, CDR2 FQNNGV. The CDR3 spans 14 residues. J lost 1 base, V lost 3 bases, and 1 base had no gene match. The DNA of the CDR3 is TGTGCCAGCAGCTTTGGACAGGGGTCCTACGAGCAGTACTTC. Its translation is CASSFGQGSYEQYF.

This clonotype has a count of ten or more. The rearrangement joins TRBV11-2 to TRBJ2-7, with 15 positions matching TRBD2. Germline V gene lookup returns CDR1 SGHAT and CDR2 FQNNGV. The CDR3 is 17 residues long. J gave up 7 bases and V 3 bases, and 10 bases lay outside the gene matches. DNA for the CDR3: TGTGCCAGCAGCTTGGGCACCGGACTAGCGGGAGGGGAGGAGCAGTACTTC. Translation: CASSLGTGLAGGEEQYF.

This clonotype was counted at least ten times. The chain has TRBV5-1 and TRBJ1-1, with D possibly being TRBD1 (6 bases). Germline V CDR1 and CDR2: SGHRS, YFSETQ. The CDR3 consists of 13 residues. The V gene lost 4 bases and the J gene lost 3 bases, with 10 bases spanning the gap. The CDR3 reads CASSLGQHTEAFF. CDR3 DNA sequence: TGCGCCAGCAGCCTAGGACAGCACACTGAAGCTTTCTTT. Supplemented by reference TRBV5-1 and TRBJ1-1, the full variable domain reads KAGVTQTPRYLIKTRGQQVTLSCSPISGHRSVSWYQQTPGQGLQFLFEYFSETQRNKGNFPGRFSGRQFSNSRSEMNVSTLELGDSALYLCASSLGQHTEAFFGQGTRLTVV.

This clonotype was counted only a few times. The CDR3, as DNA: TGTGCCAGCAGCCAAGATTCAAGGAATTTTGACACCGGGGAGCTGTTTTTT. This encodes CASSQDSRNFDTGELFF. J is TRBJ2-2 and V is TRBV4-2; D not certain. V dropped 0 bases and J dropped 3 bases, with 14 bases sitting between them. Germline CDR1 LGHNA, CDR2 YNFKEQ. CDR3 size: 17 residues.

This clonotype occurred many times. The chain has TRBV27 and TRBJ2-5; 10 bases agree with TRBD2. This CDR3 spans 18 amino acids. Germline CDR1 MNHEY, CDR2 SMNVEV (reference sequence). Germline trimming cut 4 bases from V and 5 bases from J; bases unmatched to any gene: 16. The CDR3 region is CASSYLGVAGGLGETQYF. For the CDR3, the DNA is TGTGCCAGCAGTTACCTCGGGGTAGCGGGAGGCCTCGGGGAGACCCAGTACTTC.

This clonotype was counted ten times or more. This chain links TRBV12-3 or TRBV12-4 with TRBJ2-7; no clear D gene. Trimming cost V 7 bases and J 2 bases, with 15 bases left between them. This CDR3 contains 14 residues. The CDR3 sequence is CASTFGSVAYEQYF. For the CDR3, the DNA is TGTGCCAGCACCTTCGGGTCCGTGGCCTACGAGCAGTACTTC.

This clonotype was counted at least ten times. This rearrangement joins TRBV5-1 to TRBJ2-7; no firm D call. Trimming stripped 5 bases from V and 0 bases from J, with 9 bases between. Germline V gives CDR1 SGHRS, CDR2 YFSETQ. The CDR3 is 13 residues long. CDR3 amino acids: CASRPVLSYEQYF. In DNA, the CDR3 is TGCGCCAGCAGACCAGTCCTCTCCTACGAGCAGTACTTC.

J is TRBJ2-7 and V is TRBV28, with D perhaps TRBD1 (6 bases). Trimming stripped 8 bases from V and 5 bases from J, with 13 bases between. This CDR3 contains 12 residues. Germline V CDR1 and CDR2: MDHEN, SYDVKM. The CDR3 DNA follows: TGTGCCAGCTGGTCAGGGGTCCACGAGCAGTACTTC. Its translation is CASWSGVHEQYF.

V gene TRBV4-2 combines with J gene TRBJ2-5; TRBD2 matches 9 bases. Germline CDR1 and CDR2: LGHNA and YNFKEQ. The CDR3 totals 15 residues. V lost 0 bases to trimming and J lost 9 bases; unmatched junction nucleotides: 8. CDR3 loop: CASSQEAREGLAQYF. The DNA for the CDR3 is TGTGCCAGCAGCCAAGAAGCGCGGGAGGGCTTGGCCCAGTACTTC.

This clonotype was counted at least ten times. This chain joins TRBV12-3 or TRBV12-4 and TRBJ2-5, with D perhaps matching TRBD1 (5 bases). V lost 3 bases and J lost 4, with 12 bases in between. This CDR3 is built from 14 residues. The CDR3 region has the DNA TGTGCCAGCAGTTTGAGCAGGGTGGGAGAGACCCAGTACTTC. Amino acids: CASSLSRVGETQYF.

This clonotype was observed many times. The chain links TRBV6-5 to TRBJ1-2, with TRBD1 as a possible D gene (5 bases). Germline CDR1 is MNHEY and CDR2 is SVGAGI. This CDR3 has 13 residues. The V end was cut by 0 bases, the J end by 7 bases, with 9 bases between. CDR3 in amino acids: CASSYSRGGGYTF. CDR3 nucleotide sequence: TGTGCCAGCAGTTACTCTCGTGGGGGTGGCTACACCTTC.

The chain carries TRBV2 and TRBJ1-1; no firm D call. This CDR3 has 10 residues. Trimming removed 6 bases from V and 8 bases from J, with 7 bases in between. CDR1 and CDR2 (germline): SNHLY, FYNNEI. CDR3 DNA sequence: TGTGCCAGCAGCGGGAACGAAGCTTTCTTT. Translating it yields CASSGNEAFF. Together with reference TRBV2 and TRBJ1-1, the CDR3 gives the full variable domain: EPEVTQTPSHQVTQMGQEVILRCVPISNHLYFYWYRQILGQKVEFLVSFYNNEISEKSEIFDDQFSVERPDGSNFTLKIRSTKLEDSAMYFCASSGNEAFFGQGTRLTVV.

In this sample, this clonotype turned up many times. The chain combines TRBV25-1 with TRBJ2-7; D gene uncertain. Between the trimmed V and J ends, which lost 1 base and 9 bases, there was a span of 7 bases. CDR3 length: 11 residues. Germline V lookup: CDR1 MGHDK, CDR2 SYGVNS. In nucleotides, the CDR3 is TGTGCCAGCAGTGAATTCACTCGGCAGTACTTC. Protein product: CASSEFTRQYF.

This clonotype was observed at least ten times. This chain connects TRBV20-1 to TRBJ2-7, with TRBD2 matching over 9 bases. J was trimmed by 2 bases and V by 6 bases; bases with no gene match: 11. Germline V lookup: CDR1 DFQATT, CDR2 SNEGSKA (reference sequence). The CDR3 has 15 residues. As DNA, the CDR3 is TGCAGTGCGACTACTGAGCTAGCGGGGACCTACGAGCAGTACTTC. This encodes CSATTELAGTYEQYF.

This clonotype showed up just a few times. Its ends do not fully match the called genes, so a read error is possible. The chain couples TRBV19 to TRBJ2-2, with D possibly being TRBD1 or TRBD2 (5 bases each). There are 12 residues in the CDR3. The germline gives CDR1 LNHDA, CDR2 SQIVND (reference sequence). The CDR3 sequence: CASSYGAGELLF. CDR3 sequence (DNA): TGTGCCAGTAGTTATGGGGCCGGGGAGCTGCTTTTT.

This clonotype came up many times. CDR3 DNA sequence: TGCAGTGCTCCTAGCGGGCCACAAGAGACCCAGTACTTC. Translated: CSAPSGPQETQYF. The chain joins TRBV20-1 to TRBJ2-5; 8 nucleotides align to TRBD2. V was clipped by 5 bases and J by 2 bases; unmatched bases: 4. The length of the CDR3 is 13 residues. Germline-derived CDR1 and CDR2 are DFQATT and SNEGSKA (reference sequence).

The rearrangement uses TRBV20-1 and TRBJ1-1; TRBD1 agrees at 7 bases. Trimming took 2 bases from V and 5 from J; bases not matched to a gene: 5. Germline CDR1 reads DFQATT; CDR2 reads SNEGSKA (reference sequence). The CDR3 runs 13 residues. CDR3 nucleotides: TGCAGTGCTAGACCCCAGGGGGAAACTGAAGCTTTCTTT. This encodes CSARPQGETEAFF.

The chain couples TRBV10-3 to TRBJ2-5; 7 positions agree with TRBD1. The length of the CDR3 is 15 residues. The V segment lost 7 bases and the J segment 4 bases; nucleotides outside the gene matches: 12. The germline CDR1 and CDR2 sequences are ENHRY and SYGVKD. The CDR3 bases are TGTGCCATCAAGATGAACAGGGGTGGAGGAGAGACCCAGTACTTC. Translating it yields CAIKMNRGGGETQYF.

This clonotype was seen repeatedly, ten times or more. This chain joins TRBV7-9 and TRBJ2-7; D is undetermined. CDR1 SEHNR and CDR2 FQNEAQ come from the germline V gene (reference sequence). The CDR3 runs 13 residues. Trimming cost V 0 bases and J 7 bases, with 10 bases left between them. The CDR3 loop is CASSLAGTGEQYF. DNA for the CDR3: TGTGCCAGCAGCTTAGCCGGAACCGGGGAGCAGTACTTC.

This clonotype has a count of ten or more. This sequence joins TRBV28 and TRBJ1-1; a possible D gene is TRBD1 (6 bases). Germline-derived CDR1 and CDR2 are MDHEN and SYDVKM. The CDR3 has 13 residues. V lost 2 bases and J 8 bases, leaving 12 bases between the germline ends. CDR3 amino acids: CASSLAGANEAFF. CDR3 nucleotides: TGTGCCAGCAGTTTAGCAGGGGCTAACGAAGCTTTCTTT.

This clonotype was seen ten or more times. This chain joins TRBV2 and TRBJ1-1; D unresolved. CDR1 and CDR2 from the germline V gene are SNHLY and FYNNEI. The germline V and J ends were trimmed by 6 bases and 2 bases, with 10 bases remaining between them. The CDR3 runs 13 residues. CDR3 nucleotide sequence: TGTGCCAGCAGCCGAGGTGACAACACTGAAGCTTTCTTT. Translation: CASSRGDNTEAFF.

As to this clonotype: One base away lies a much larger clone, so this may be a sequencing read error. The chain carries TRBV5-1 and TRBJ2-5; D is possibly TRBD1 (5 bases). V lost 2 bases, J lost 4 bases, and 9 bases lay in between. The CDR3 is made up of 13 amino acids. The germline CDR1 and CDR2 sequences are SGHRS and YFSETQ. The CDR3 nucleotides read TGCGCCAGCAGCTTTCAGGGCCGAGAGACCCAGTACTTC. It encodes CASSFQGRETQYF.

In this sample, this clonotype turned up many times. This rearrangement joins TRBV6-1 to TRBJ1-6; TRBD1 might be the D (5 bases). V lost 3 bases to trimming and J lost 10 bases, with 16 bases between them. The CDR3 contains 15 residues. The germline V gene has CDR1 MNHNS and CDR2 SASEGT. CDR3 sequence reads: CASSDPQGVTSPLHF. CDR3 sequence (DNA): TGTGCCAGCAGTGACCCCCAAGGGGTTACATCACCCCTCCACTTT.